Below are 13 T cell receptor beta chains sequenced from a single sample in a study of cytomegalovirus exposure and HLA in healthy donors. Vbeta (60) and Jbeta (13) primers were used in the PCR. Data came from immunoSEQ multiplex PCR; TCRdb stores just in-frame clones and leaves some out. The sample comprises about 170,000 clones, 77% of which are singletons, and about 1.4% rests with the top ten. Sequencing was performed on PBMCs. These receptors were obtained from a woman aged 25 to 39 in good health and CMV-seropositive.

V is TRBV6-5 and J is TRBJ2-3; D unresolved. The CDR3 is made up of 13 amino acids. V lost 4 bases to trimming and J lost 0 bases, with 5 bases between them. The germline V gene has CDR1 MNHEY and CDR2 SVGAGI. The CDR3 DNA sequence: TGTGCCAGCAGTTCCCAAAGCACAGATACGCAGTATTTT. Protein: CASSSQSTDTQYF.

The chain uses TRBV25-1 and TRBJ2-5, with D maybe TRBD1 (5 bases). The DNA end is a closer match to TRBJ2-7, so the J assignment may be wrong. CDR3 length: 14 residues. The germline gives CDR1 MGHDK, CDR2 SYGVNS. CDR3 coding DNA: TGTGCCAGCAGTTGGCCAGGGAACTCCTACGAGCAGTACTTC. Protein: CASSWPGNSYEQYF.

This clone was counted between two and nine times. This chain connects TRBV5-6 to TRBJ2-7; 7 nucleotides match TRBD1. With V trimmed by 3 bases and J by 0 bases, 6 bases remained unmatched. The germline gives CDR1 SGHDT, CDR2 YYEEEE. CDR3 length: 15 residues. The CDR3 bases are TGTGCCAGCAGCTGGGGCAGGGGGTACTCCTACGAGCAGTACTTC. Amino acid sequence: CASSWGRGYSYEQYF.

This clone occurred once. The CDR3 loop is CAISGGTGDYGYTF. The CDR3 nucleotides read TGTGCCATCAGTGGGGGGACAGGGGACTATGGCTACACCTTC. The chain has TRBV10-3 and TRBJ1-2, with 10 bases fitting TRBD1. From germline, CDR1 is ENHRY and CDR2 SYGVKD. V dropped 4 bases and J dropped 3; count of bases not matched to a gene: 2. The CDR3 runs 14 residues.

The V call is TRBV28, the J call TRBJ1-5, with D possibly TRBD1 on 6 matching bases. The length of the CDR3 is 14 residues. Germline assignment: CDR1 MDHEN and CDR2 SYDVKM. Deletions cut 3 bases from V and 6 bases from J, with 12 bases between. The DNA for the CDR3 is TGTGCCAGCAGTTTTAGCAGGGGCAGTCAGCCCCAGCATTTT. It specifies CASSFSRGSQPQHF.

The genes are TRBV9 and TRBJ2-5; 11 positions match TRBD1. The DNA end is more similar to TRBJ2-7, so the J call may be wrong. CDR3 length: 14 residues. Germline CDR1 is SGDLS and CDR2 is YYNGEE. The CDR3 nucleotides are TGTGCCAGCAGCGTAGGGGACAGGGGGGTCGAGCAGTACTTC. Amino acid sequence: CASSVGDRGVEQYF.

CDR3 sequence reads: CASSGHPNTEAFF. CDR3 nucleotides: TGTGCCAGTTCGGGACACCCGAACACTGAAGCTTTCTTT. The chain is built from TRBV9 and TRBJ1-1, with D perhaps matching TRBD1 (6 bases). Germline CDR1 reads SGDLS; CDR2 reads YYNGEE. Trimming stripped 8 bases from V and 1 base from J, with 12 bases between. CDR3 length: 13 residues.

The sample holds a few counts of this clone. The rearrangement uses TRBV6-5 and TRBJ2-1, with 7 bases aligning to TRBD1. The CDR3 length is 15 residues. V shed 6 bases, J shed 2 bases, and the junction held 7 bases outside the gene matches. Germline assignment: CDR1 MNHEY and CDR2 SVGAGI. The CDR3 coding sequence is TGTGCCAGCAGCGCCGACAGGGACCCCTACAATGAGCAGTTCTTC. Translating it yields CASSADRDPYNEQFF.

Remarks on this clone: One junction end does not reproduce the germline sequence, and a read error may be involved. CDR3 nucleotides: TGCGCCAGCAGCCAAGTCGGGACAGGTCAGAGGATGAACTTC. It is translated as CASSQVGTGQRMNF. The chain couples TRBV4-1 to TRBJ2-7, with TRBD1 matching over 8 bases. The germline V gene encodes CDR1 MGHRA and CDR2 YSYEKL. The CDR3 spans 14 residues.

The rearrangement links TRBV19 to TRBJ1-4; D gene unclear. Trimming took off 7 bases at V and 0 bases at J, with 9 bases between the two ends. This CDR3 comprises 14 residues. Germline CDR1 reads LNHDA; CDR2 reads SQIVND (reference sequence). The CDR3 DNA reads as TGTGCCAGTATTGGACTTGCAACTAATGAAAAACTGTTTTTT. Its translation: CASIGLATNEKLFF.

The chain combines TRBV5-4 with TRBJ1-1; 9 bases fit TRBD1. The length of the CDR3 is 16 residues. V was pared by 2 bases and J by 0 bases, with 5 bases of the junction left unmatched. Germline lookup yields CDR1 SGHNT and CDR2 YYREEE (reference sequence). CDR3 protein: CASSFLGQGMNTEAFF. The CDR3, as DNA: TGTGCCAGCAGCTTCCTCGGACAGGGGATGAACACTGAAGCTTTCTTT.

In this sample, this clone turned up a few times. The chain joins TRBV7-6 to TRBJ2-7; D might be TRBD1 (6 bases). Germline V lookup: CDR1 SGHVS, CDR2 FNYEAQ. V was pared by 5 bases and J by 5 bases, with 19 bases between. The length of the CDR3 is 15 residues. CDR3 region: CASSPTRTAIHEQYF. The CDR3 region has the DNA TGTGCCAGCAGCCCGACCAGGACAGCTATCCACGAGCAGTACTTC.

The chain uses TRBV7-3 and TRBJ2-1; 9 bases align to TRBD2. Germline values: CDR1 SGHTA, CDR2 FQGTGA. This CDR3 has 15 residues. V gave up 5 bases and J gave up 7 bases; unmatched junction bases: 9. CDR3 bases: TGTGCCAGCAGCCCAACTAGCGGGCTTAGAAATGAGCAGTTCTTC. Encoded protein: CASSPTSGLRNEQFF.